This T cell receptor (beta chain) came from a study of read filtering for tumor transcriptome and immune sequencing. In the study overall: The cohort had over 16 men and approximately 15 women aged roughly 45 to 90, mean about 68 years. Fewer than 10 patients were R-ISS I, about 16 were R-ISS II, six or seven were R-ISS III.

From about 400 ng of RNA, a library with molecular barcoded alpha/delta and beta/gamma adaptors was made. TCRdb ran MiXCR on the reads and lists one entry per CDR3 protein. The sample lists approximately 43,000 distinct CDR3 sequences; about an eighth were seen once. Germline V CDR1 and CDR2: MDHEN, SYDVKM. CDR3 size: 15 residues. Trimming removed 6 bases from V and 0 bases from J, with 12 bases in between. General study results and limits: RNA-seq captured clonotypes less deeply and reliably than IR-seq. Correlation between methods rose after single-read clonotypes were removed.

In its sample, this clonotype was seen a few times. Its specificity is not known. The receptor comes from a donor aged 40 or over with multiple myeloma. J is TRBJ2-1 and V is TRBV28, with D perhaps TRBD1 (6 bases). Specimen: a population of CD138-negative cells sorted from bone marrow. CDR3 nucleotide sequence: TGTGCCAGCAGCCGGGCAGGGGTCTCCTACAATGAGCAGTTCTTC. Encoded protein: CASSRAGVSYNEQFF.